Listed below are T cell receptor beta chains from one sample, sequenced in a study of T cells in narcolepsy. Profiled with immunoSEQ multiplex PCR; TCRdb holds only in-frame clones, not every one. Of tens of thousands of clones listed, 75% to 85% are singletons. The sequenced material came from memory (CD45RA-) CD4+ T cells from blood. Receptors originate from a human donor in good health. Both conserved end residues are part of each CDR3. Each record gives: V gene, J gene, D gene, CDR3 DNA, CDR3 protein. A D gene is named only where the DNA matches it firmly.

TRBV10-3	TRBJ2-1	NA	TGTGCCATCAGTGGAAACTATGAGCAGTTCTTC	CAISGNYEQFF
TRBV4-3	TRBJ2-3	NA	TGCGCCAGCAGCCAGACCGGAACCCACGGGGATACGCAGTATTTT	CASSQTGTHGDTQYF
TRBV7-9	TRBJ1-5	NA	TGTGCCAGCAGCGAAGGGAGTGCGAGGCCCCAGCATTTT	CASSEGSARPQHF
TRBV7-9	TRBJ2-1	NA	TGTGCCAGCACCGCGACTACCGGAAGGGGCAATGAGCAGTTCTTC	CASTATTGRGNEQFF
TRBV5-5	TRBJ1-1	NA	TGTGCCAGCAGCCGAGCTTTAATGAACACTGAAGCTTTCTTT	CASSRALMNTEAFF
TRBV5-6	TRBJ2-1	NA	TGTGCCAGCAGCTTGCTGGGCTACAATGAGCAGTTCTTC	CASSLLGYNEQFF
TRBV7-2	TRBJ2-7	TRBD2	TGTGCCAGCAGCTTACCCGGCGGGGGGGGAGCCGATTACTACGAGCAGTACTTC	CASSLPGGGGADYYEQYF
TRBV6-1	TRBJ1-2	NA	TGTGCCAGCATGGGCGGGGTGGGCTATGGCTACACCTTC	CASMGGVGYGYTF
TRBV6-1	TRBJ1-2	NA	TGTGCCAGCAGTTCCTTCCAGGAGGGGTATGGCTACACCTTC	CASSSFQEGYGYTF
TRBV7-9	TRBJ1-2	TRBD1	TGTGCCAGCAGCTTAGCTAACAGGGGAGGATATAACTATGGCTACACCTTC	CASSLANRGGYNYGYTF